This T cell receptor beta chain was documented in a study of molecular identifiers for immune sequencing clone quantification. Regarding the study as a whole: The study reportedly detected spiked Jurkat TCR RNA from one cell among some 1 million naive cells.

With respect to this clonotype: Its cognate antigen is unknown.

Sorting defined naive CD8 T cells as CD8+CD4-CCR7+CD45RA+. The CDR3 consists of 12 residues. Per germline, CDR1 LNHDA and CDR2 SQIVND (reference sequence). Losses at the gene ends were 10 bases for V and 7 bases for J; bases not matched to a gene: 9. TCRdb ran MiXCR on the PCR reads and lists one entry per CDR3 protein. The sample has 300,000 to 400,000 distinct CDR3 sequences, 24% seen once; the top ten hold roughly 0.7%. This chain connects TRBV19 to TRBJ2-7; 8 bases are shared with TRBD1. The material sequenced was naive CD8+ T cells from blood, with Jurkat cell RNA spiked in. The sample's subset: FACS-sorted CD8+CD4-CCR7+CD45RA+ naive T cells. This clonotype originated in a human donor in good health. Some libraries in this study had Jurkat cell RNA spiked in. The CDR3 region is CATRTGNKEQYF. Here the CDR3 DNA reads TGTGCCACCCGGACAGGGAATAAAGAGCAGTACTTC.